This T cell receptor (beta chain) was recovered during a study of identical twins (TCRdb year 2016). Background for the entire study: To test whether fetal clonotypes persist, the study used deep sequencing on TCR alpha and beta repertoires from monozygotic twins, unrelated adults of various ages, and cord blood. Replicate twin experiments were performed at different times using different library preparation protocols to rule out contamination. The research as a whole found: Zero-insertion analyses could be partly confounded by invariant T cells such as MAIT and iNKT, although diverse VJ usage argued against such confounding for most clonotypes. Fewer insertions were carried by abundant cord blood beta clonotypes, a similar but weaker trend appeared in young adult naive repertoires, and no such trend appeared in memory repertoires. In monozygotic twins, out-of-frame TCR alpha sharing was systematically underestimated by recombination models, although the models agreed with sharing between unrelated individuals. Compared with coincidental sharing between unrelated individuals, out-of-frame TCR alpha sequences shared between twins had an excess of sequences with low generation probability. Because the same donors could not be followed over many years, the conclusions depended on cross-sectional statistical analysis. Excess twin sharing in beta out-of-frame sequences was weaker because fewer shared sequences lowered the signal-to-noise ratio.

Points on this clonotype: Its antigen specificity is not known. No base-level quality is on record; no much larger clone is a single base apart.

Germline trimming amounts to 2 bases on V and 2 bases on J, with 5 as the count of junction bases outside the gene matches. There are 16 amino acids in the CDR3, from cysteine to phenylalanine inclusive. The CDR3 DNA has 48 bases and is translated from base 1. Reading the germline V gene gives CDR1 MGHRA and CDR2 YSYEKL. Every donor in the study was a healthy Caucasian. The twin cohort consisted of three pairs of female monozygotic twins, all aged about 18 to 29 years. CD4+ and CD8+ T cell populations were isolated with positive isolation kits from Invitrogen. The library was built by means of 5' RACE. The instrument given in TCRdb is Illumina HiSeq 2000. A universal primer binding site was introduced by template switching, and a unique molecular identifier was present in the final cDNA, enabling accurate counting of TCR cDNA molecules. First-strand cDNA for TCR alpha and beta chains was synthesized from specific primers in the conserved constant-segment region. To control for contamination, every cDNA library was double barcoded, receiving both a SMART-Mk sample barcode and Illumina barcodes. TruSeq adapter sequences, together with Illumina sample barcodes, were added in two successive PCR steps. Sequencing of the TCR alpha and beta cDNA libraries was done on the Illumina HiSeq platform using custom primers. As for how the authors treated the data: Raw reads were processed with MiGEC to extract unique molecular identifiers, and MiXCR was used to determine CDR3 positions. For each individual, recombination models were inferred using an EM algorithm with the repgenHMM and IGoR tools. Shared clonotypes were analyzed with the tcR package in R, and sharing was normalized by the product of cloneset sizes. Out-of-frame nonproductive sequences were analyzed to study raw recombination free of thymic and clonal selection effects. TCRdb reran the public reads through fastp at Q25 and MiXCR, keeping productive beta chains. Here each entry gathers all rows of one CDR3 protein and keeps the most common genes and DNA. TCRdb's processing, not the study's, gives the V and J calls here. This sample gives about 550,000 distinct CDR3 sequences in total; around 24% of them show up just once. The ten top clones hold roughly 0.5% of the sample.

Another study also made use of these data, one on yellow fever vaccine responses in identical twins. The second study reports: The T cell response to vaccination in identical twins was reported by the authors to appear partly convergent and partly personalized. Focusing on identical twins, the study followed the T cell clones that responded to the vaccine, and did so with precision.

The sequenced sample consisted of CD4+ T cells sorted from blood. The sequence was collected from a woman younger than 30 in good health. This chain is built from TRBV4-1 and TRBJ2-1; 8 of the junction bases match TRBD2. The CDR3 sequence is CASSQLSGGPYNEQFF. The nucleotide sequence reads TGCGCCAGCAGCCAACTCAGCGGGGGTCCCTACAATGAGCAGTTCTTC.